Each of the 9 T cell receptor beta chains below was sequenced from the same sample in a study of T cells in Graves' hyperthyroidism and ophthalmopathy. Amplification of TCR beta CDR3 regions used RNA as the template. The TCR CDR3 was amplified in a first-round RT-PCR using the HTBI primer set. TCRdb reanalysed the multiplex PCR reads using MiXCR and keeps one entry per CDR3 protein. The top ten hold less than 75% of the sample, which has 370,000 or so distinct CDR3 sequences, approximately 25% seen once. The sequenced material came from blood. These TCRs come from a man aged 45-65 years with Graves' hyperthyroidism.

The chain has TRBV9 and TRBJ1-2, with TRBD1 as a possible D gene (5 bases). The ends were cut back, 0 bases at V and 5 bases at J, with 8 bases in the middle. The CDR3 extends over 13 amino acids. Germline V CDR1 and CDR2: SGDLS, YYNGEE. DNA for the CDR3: TGTGCCAGCAGCGTAGGGGAGGGGTATGGCTACACCTTC. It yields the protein CASSVGEGYGYTF.

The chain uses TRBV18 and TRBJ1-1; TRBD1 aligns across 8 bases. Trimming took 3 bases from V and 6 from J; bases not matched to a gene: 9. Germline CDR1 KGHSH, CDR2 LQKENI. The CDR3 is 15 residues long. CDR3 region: CASSPRDRQGAEAFF. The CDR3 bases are TGTGCCAGCTCACCCCGGGACAGGCAAGGGGCTGAAGCTTTCTTT.

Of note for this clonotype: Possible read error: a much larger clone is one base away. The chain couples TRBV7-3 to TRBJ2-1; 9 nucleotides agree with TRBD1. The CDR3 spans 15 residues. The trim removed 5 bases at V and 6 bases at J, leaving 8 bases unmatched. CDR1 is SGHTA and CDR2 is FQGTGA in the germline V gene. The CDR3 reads CASSMGQGPFNEQFF. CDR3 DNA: TGTGCCAGCAGCATGGGACAGGGCCCCTTCAATGAGCAGTTCTTC. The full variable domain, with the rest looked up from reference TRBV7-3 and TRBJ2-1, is GAGVSQTPSNKVTEKGKYVELRCDPISGHTALYWYRQSLGQGPEFLIYFQGTGAADDSGLPNDRFFAVRPEGSVSTLKIQRTERGDSAVYLCASSMGQGPFNEQFFGPGTRLTVL.

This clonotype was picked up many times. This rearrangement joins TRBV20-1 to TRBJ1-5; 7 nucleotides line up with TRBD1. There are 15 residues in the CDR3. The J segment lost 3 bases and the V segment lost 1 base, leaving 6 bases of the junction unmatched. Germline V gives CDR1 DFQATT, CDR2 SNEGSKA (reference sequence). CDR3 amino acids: CSARAQDRINQPQHF. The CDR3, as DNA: TGCAGTGCTAGAGCCCAGGACAGGATCAATCAGCCCCAGCATTTT.

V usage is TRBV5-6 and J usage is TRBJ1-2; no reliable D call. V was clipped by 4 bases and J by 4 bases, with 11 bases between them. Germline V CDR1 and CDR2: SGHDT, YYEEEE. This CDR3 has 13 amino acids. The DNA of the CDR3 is TGTGCCAGCAGCACCGCCGGCACCTATGGCTACACCTTC. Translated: CASSTAGTYGYTF.

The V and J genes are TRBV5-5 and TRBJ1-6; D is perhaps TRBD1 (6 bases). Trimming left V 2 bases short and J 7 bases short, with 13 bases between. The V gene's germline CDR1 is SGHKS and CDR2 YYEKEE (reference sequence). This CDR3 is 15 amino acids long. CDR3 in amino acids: CASSFEPDSNSPLHF. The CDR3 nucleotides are TGTGCCAGCAGCTTCGAACCGGACAGCAATTCACCCCTCCACTTT.

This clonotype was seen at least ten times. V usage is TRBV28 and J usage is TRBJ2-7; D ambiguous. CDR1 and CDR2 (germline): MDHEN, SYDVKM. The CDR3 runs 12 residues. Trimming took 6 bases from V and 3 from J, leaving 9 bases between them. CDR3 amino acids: CASSRRSYEQYF. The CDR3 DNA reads TGTGCCAGCAGCCGTAGGAGCTACGAGCAGTACTTC.

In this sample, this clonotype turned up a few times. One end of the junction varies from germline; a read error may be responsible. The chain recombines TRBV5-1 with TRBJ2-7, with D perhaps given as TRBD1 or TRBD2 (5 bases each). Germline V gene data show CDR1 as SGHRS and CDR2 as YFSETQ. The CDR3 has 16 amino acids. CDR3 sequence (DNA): TGCACCAGCAGCTTGGCCATGGGGGTGGGCTCCTACGAGCAGTACTTC. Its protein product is CTSSLAMGVGSYEQYF.

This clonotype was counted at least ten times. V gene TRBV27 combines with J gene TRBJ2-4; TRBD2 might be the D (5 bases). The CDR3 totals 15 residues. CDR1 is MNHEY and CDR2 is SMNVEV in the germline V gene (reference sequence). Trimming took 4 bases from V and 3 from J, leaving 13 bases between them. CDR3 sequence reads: CASSSRDIGKNIQYF. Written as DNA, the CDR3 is TGTGCCAGCAGTTCCCGGGATATAGGCAAAAACATTCAGTACTTC.